Shown below are 28 T cell receptor beta chains from a single sample sequenced in a study of blood T cell repertoires in COVID-19. Generated by immunoSEQ multiplex PCR, the TCRdb table keeps only in-frame clones and is missing some. Of approximately 300,000 clones in the sample, about 90% are singletons; the top ten hold roughly 3.3%. The sample taken for sequencing was peripheral blood. These receptors were taken from a woman aged 35 to 49 with acute or convalescent COVID-19.

This clone was detected once. The chain has TRBV5-4 and TRBJ2-3, with 10 bases aligning to TRBD1. CDR1 is SGHNT, CDR2 YYREEE, per germline (reference sequence). Germline trimming cut 4 bases from V and 3 bases from J; bases unmatched to any gene: 11. The CDR3 consists of 17 residues. The DNA for the CDR3 is TGTGCCAGCAGCGCGGAGGGTTCGGGACAGGGGACAGATACGCAGTATTTT. Translated, it gives CASSAEGSGQGTDTQYF.

The chain joins TRBV15 to TRBJ2-1; 8 nucleotides align to TRBD1. The CDR3 runs 18 residues. V trimming: 2 bases; J trimming: 7 bases; junction bases outside the gene matches: 16. Germline V gene data show CDR1 as LNHNV and CDR2 as YYDKDF (reference sequence). The CDR3 DNA reads TGTGCCACCAGCAGATCCAAGACTCGGACAGGGAAGAGGAATGAGCAGTTCTTC. Translating gives CATSRSKTRTGKRNEQFF.

This clone has only one observation. V is TRBV27 and J is TRBJ1-1; perhaps TRBD1 as D (5 bases). With 3 bases removed from V and 7 bases from J, the gap between germline ends came to 9 bases. The CDR3 loop spans 12 amino acids. From germline, CDR1 is MNHEY and CDR2 SMNVEV (reference sequence). CDR3: CASSFSTGEAFF. The CDR3 DNA is TGTGCCAGCAGTTTCTCTACAGGTGAAGCTTTCTTT.

V gene TRBV5-1 combines with J gene TRBJ1-2; 7 nucleotides match TRBD1. The CDR3 length is 17 residues. V lost 2 bases and J lost 0; bases outside the gene matches: 10. Germline V gene lookup returns CDR1 SGHRS and CDR2 YFSETQ. The CDR3 sequence: CASSFDAKTGANYGYTF. The CDR3 bases are TGCGCCAGCAGCTTTGATGCAAAAACAGGGGCTAACTATGGCTACACCTTC.

The chain links TRBV6-1 to TRBJ2-7; D is unresolved. Trimming removed 3 bases at V and 9 bases at J, with 12 bases between. The CDR3 sequence is 12 residues long. The germline gives CDR1 MNHNS, CDR2 SASEGT. This CDR3 is CASSDISTGQYV. CDR3 nucleotides: TGTGCCAGCAGTGATATTTCGACGGGGCAGTACGTC.

The chain recombines TRBV7-2 with TRBJ2-2, with 8 positions matching TRBD2. CDR1 is SGHTA and CDR2 is FQGNSA in the germline V gene. Trimming at V came to 4 bases and at J to 1 base, leaving 2 bases not matched to a gene. The CDR3 loop spans 15 amino acids. The CDR3 is CASSWTSRNTGELFF. The CDR3 DNA is TGTGCCAGCAGCTGGACTAGCCGGAACACCGGGGAGCTGTTTTTT.

This clone was counted once. The V and J genes are TRBV5-1 and TRBJ1-1; the match to TRBD1 covers 7 bases. Trimming at V came to 5 bases and at J to 5 bases, leaving 3 bases not matched to a gene. Per germline, CDR1 SGHRS and CDR2 YFSETQ. The CDR3 contains 12 residues. CDR3 in amino acids: CASSWGQTEAFF. In nucleotides, the CDR3 is TGCGCCAGCAGTTGGGGACAGACTGAAGCTTTCTTT.

The chain carries TRBV5-4 and TRBJ1-1; D possibly corresponds to TRBD1 (6 bases). The CDR3 contains 12 residues. V was shortened by 5 bases and J by 3 bases, with 8 bases between the two germline ends. CDR1 and CDR2 from the germline V gene are SGHNT and YYREEE (reference sequence). CDR3 nucleotides: TGTGCCAGCAGAGGACAGTACACTGAAGCTTTCTTT. Translation: CASRGQYTEAFF.

The CDR3 region is CASSYAGEETQYF. CDR3 in DNA: TGTGCCAGCAGTTACGCAGGGGAAGAGACCCAGTACTTC. The J gene is TRBJ2-5, the V gene TRBV6-2 or TRBV6-3; possibly TRBD1 for D (6 bases). The CDR3 totals 13 residues. The germline CDR1 and CDR2 sequences are MNHEY and SVGEGT. The germline V and J ends were trimmed by 2 bases and 3 bases, with 7 bases remaining between them.

The chain couples TRBV9 to TRBJ2-7; D is possibly TRBD1 (6 bases). The CDR3 extends over 16 amino acids. Trimming left V 7 bases short and J 3 bases short, with 23 bases between. Per germline, CDR1 SGDLS and CDR2 YYNGEE. CDR3 sequence (DNA): TGTGCCAGCTGTCAGGGGTCCCATTCCCAATACTACGAGCAGTACGTC. It codes for CASCQGSHSQYYEQYV.

CDR3 residues: CASSLPLTGGNHNEQFF. For the CDR3, the DNA is TGTGCCAGCAGCCTTCCCCTGACAGGGGGCAATCACAATGAGCAGTTCTTC. This rearrangement joins TRBV3-1 (or the pseudogene TRBV3-2) to TRBJ2-1; 10 bases line up with TRBD1. The CDR3 runs to 17 residues. J lost 5 bases, V lost 4 bases, and 11 bases had no gene match. Germline loops: CDR1 LGHDT, CDR2 YNNKEL (reference sequence).

The V and J genes are TRBV25-1 and TRBJ1-2, with D unresolved. CDR3 length: 13 residues. V was shortened by 0 bases and J by 6 bases, with 8 bases between the two germline ends. Germline lookup yields CDR1 MGHDK and CDR2 SYGVNS. This chain's CDR3 is CASSEYQADGYTF. As DNA, the CDR3 is TGTGCCAGCAGTGAATATCAGGCAGATGGCTACACCTTC.

This chain connects TRBV12-5 to TRBJ1-5; perhaps TRBD1 as D (5 bases). The CDR3 runs 13 residues. CDR1 is LGHNT, CDR2 FRNRAP, per germline. Trimming left V 9 bases short and J 2 bases short, with 11 bases between. CDR3 residues: CASSGGGNQPQHF. CDR3 DNA sequence: TGTGCTAGCTCTGGGGGGGGCAATCAGCCCCAGCATTTT.

The gene calls are TRBV10-3 and TRBJ1-3, with 9 bases identical to TRBD1. The CDR3 covers 18 residues. CDR1 and CDR2 (germline): ENHRY, SYGVKD. The junction had 20 bases not matched to a gene; V was cut back by 6 bases and J by 8 bases. CDR3 nucleotides: TGTGCCATCAGCCCCGGGACAGGGAGGAGTATAGAATCGGACACCATATATTTT. Its protein is CAISPGTGRSIESDTIYF.

This chain uses TRBV5-8 with TRBJ1-2; D might be TRBD1 (5 bases). CDR1 and CDR2 (germline): SGHTS, YDEGEE. The CDR3 is made up of 15 amino acids. The germline V and J ends were trimmed by 3 bases and 6 bases, with 18 bases remaining between them. CDR3 in DNA: TGTGCCAGCAGCTGGGGGGAAATACTAGGTAATGGCTACACCTTC. It translates to CASSWGEILGNGYTF.

The chain has TRBV3-1 (or the pseudogene TRBV3-2) and TRBJ1-3, with 8 bases fitting TRBD1. The CDR3 sequence is 16 residues long. Germline values: CDR1 LGHDT, CDR2 YNNKEL (reference sequence). The J segment lost 3 bases and the V segment lost 3 bases, leaving 7 bases of the junction unmatched. CDR3 residues: CASSQFSGGSGNTIYF. The DNA for the CDR3 is TGTGCCAGCAGCCAGTTCTCAGGGGGCAGTGGAAACACCATATATTTT.

The chain uses TRBV5-1 and TRBJ1-3; TRBD1 matches at 8 bases. The CDR3 has 17 amino acids. V trimming: 7 bases; J trimming: 0 bases; junction bases outside the gene matches: 12. CDR1 and CDR2 from the germline V gene are SGHRS and YFSETQ. The CDR3 here is CASSLTGDRLSGNTIYF. The CDR3 DNA reads as TGCGCCAGCTCACTGACAGGGGACCGGCTCTCTGGAAACACCATATATTTT.

This rearrangement joins TRBV7-8 to TRBJ2-7; TRBD2 agrees at 11 bases. The CDR3 consists of 19 residues. V lost 4 bases, J lost 1 base, and 15 bases stayed unmatched. Germline V gene lookup returns CDR1 SGHVS and CDR2 FQNEAQ. Written as DNA, the CDR3 is TGTGCCAGCAGCTCGGCAGTCTTTCCGACTAGCGGGACGTCCTACGAGCAGTACGTC. This encodes CASSSAVFPTSGTSYEQYV.

On this clone itself: One junction end disagrees with the germline gene, perhaps due to a read error. The CDR3: CASSSSRERGRGLNPPLHF. The DNA for the CDR3 is TGCGCCAGCAGCTCCTCGAGAGAGAGAGGACGAGGGCTTAATCCACCCCTCCACTTT. This sequence joins TRBV5-1 and TRBJ1-6; D remains unclear. The germline V gene has CDR1 SGHRS and CDR2 YFSETQ. CDR3 length: 19 residues. The complete variable domain, with remaining parts taken from reference TRBV5-1 and TRBJ1-6, reads KAGVTQTPRYLIKTRGQQVTLSCSPISGHRSVSWYQQTPGQGLQFLFEYFSETQRNKGNFPGRFSGRQFSNSRSEMNVSTLELGDSALYLCASSSSRERGRGLNPPLHFGNGTRLTVT.

This chain uses TRBV9 with TRBJ1-2, with D possibly matching TRBD1 (5 bases). Trimming took off 0 bases at V and 5 bases at J, with 14 bases between the two ends. Germline V CDR1 and CDR2: SGDLS, YYNGEE. The CDR3 is made up of 15 amino acids. CDR3 DNA sequence: TGTGCCAGCAGCGTAGAGGTCAGGGCGAGGTATGGCTACACCTTC. This sequence encodes CASSVEVRARYGYTF.

The chain recombines TRBV7-8 with TRBJ2-5, with 11 bases fitting TRBD2. J gave up 0 bases and V 2 bases, and 5 bases lay outside the gene matches. The CDR3 is 17 amino acids. The germline V gene encodes CDR1 SGHVS and CDR2 FQNEAQ. The CDR3 bases are TGTGCCAGCAGCTTATTGACTAGCGGGACGTACCAAGAGACCCAGTACTTC. Translating gives CASSLLTSGTYQETQYF.

This clone was counted between two and nine times. CDR3 bases: TGTGCCAACCAGGAGGTGGATGGCTACACCTTC. Protein product: CANQEVDGYTF. This chain links TRBV2 with TRBJ1-2; no clear D. Germline-derived CDR1 and CDR2 are SNHLY and FYNNEI. The ends were cut back, 10 bases at V and 6 bases at J, with 12 bases in the middle. The CDR3 is 11 amino acids.

V is TRBV19 and J is TRBJ2-1; 7 positions agree with TRBD2. V shed 5 bases, J shed 4 bases, and the junction held 14 bases outside the gene matches. The CDR3 is 17 residues long. Germline-derived CDR1 and CDR2 are LNHDA and SQIVND (reference sequence). Written as DNA, the CDR3 is TGTGCCAGTAGTCTCCGAGCGCGGGGGACCAATTACAATGAGCAGTTCTTC. Encoded protein: CASSLRARGTNYNEQFF.

V gene TRBV5-1 combines with J gene TRBJ2-5; tentative D call: TRBD2 (6 bases). Germline values: CDR1 SGHRS, CDR2 YFSETQ. The V gene lost 2 bases and the J gene lost 3 bases, with 11 bases spanning the gap. The CDR3 runs to 14 residues. The CDR3 loop is CASSLSRGEETQYF. Written as DNA, the CDR3 is TGCGCCAGCAGCTTATCGCGGGGAGAAGAGACCCAGTACTTC.

V usage is TRBV5-1 and J usage is TRBJ1-2, with TRBD1 as a possible D gene (6 bases). Germline V gene data show CDR1 as SGHRS and CDR2 as YFSETQ. The CDR3 is 14 amino acids. V shed 2 bases and J shed 4 bases, with 12 bases lying between them. The CDR3: CASSFDTGTYGYTF. The CDR3 nucleotides are TGCGCCAGCAGCTTCGATACAGGGACCTATGGCTACACCTTC.

V gene TRBV19 combines with J gene TRBJ1-2; maybe TRBD1 (6 bases). This CDR3 contains 17 residues. Deletions cut 8 bases from V and 0 bases from J, with 22 bases between. Germline loops: CDR1 LNHDA, CDR2 SQIVND (reference sequence). CDR3 sequence reads: CASHRDRTESANYGYTF. The CDR3 DNA reads TGTGCCAGTCACCGGGATAGGACAGAGTCAGCTAACTATGGCTACACCTTC.

The chain has TRBV19 and TRBJ2-1, with D possibly matching TRBD2 (7 bases). The CDR3 loop spans 15 amino acids. CDR1 is LNHDA, CDR2 SQIVND, per germline (reference sequence). Trimming removed 7 bases at V and 4 bases at J, with 17 bases between. CDR3 residues: CASTHGGGRYNEQFF. The CDR3 DNA reads as TGTGCCAGTACCCATGGGGGGGGGCGTTACAATGAGCAGTTCTTC.

This sequence joins TRBV2 and TRBJ1-5; tentatively, D is TRBD1 (6 bases). This CDR3 region has 14 residues. Germline CDR1 SNHLY, CDR2 FYNNEI. Trimming pared 2 bases from V and 3 bases from J, leaving 8 bases between. CDR3 in DNA: TGTGCCAGCAGTGAACACAGGGCCAATCAGCCCCAGCATTTT. This translates into CASSEHRANQPQHF. Full variable domain (rest looked up from reference TRBV2 and TRBJ1-5): EPEVTQTPSHQVTQMGQEVILRCVPISNHLYFYWYRQILGQKVEFLVSFYNNEISEKSEIFDDQFSVERPDGSNFTLKIRSTKLEDSAMYFCASSEHRANQPQHFGDGTRLSIL.